This T cell receptor (beta chain) was profiled in a study of blood T cell repertoires in COVID-19. The V gene end was trimmed by 5 bases and the J gene end by 2 bases; junction bases not matched to a gene: 2. Germline lookup yields CDR1 MDHEN and CDR2 SYDVKM. The CDR3 has 13 amino acids. Profiling relied on immunoSEQ multiplex PCR, and the TCRdb table lists in-frame clones only, not all of them. This sample has approximately 210,000 clones, with roughly 76% found just once. The sequence came from a human donor in a cohort sampled during active COVID-19. The chain carries TRBV28 and TRBJ2-7; 8 nucleotides line up with TRBD1. Sequencing input: peripheral blood. CDR3 protein: CASSGQGTYEQYF. In DNA form, the CDR3 reads TGTGCCAGCAGTGGACAGGGTACCTACGAGCAGTACTTC. Drawing the rest from reference TRBV28 and TRBJ2-7, the complete variable domain is DVKVTQSSRYLVKRTGEKVFLECVQDMDHENMFWYRQDPGLGLRLIYFSYDVKMKEKGDIPEGYSVSREKKERFSLILESASTNQTSMYLCASSGQGTYEQYFGPGTRLTVT.